Presented here are 24 T cell receptor beta chains from one specimen sequenced in a study of shared clonotypes between healthy human individuals. Assay: immunoSEQ multiplex PCR; the TCRdb copy retains only in-frame clones and omits some. The sample lists about 700,000 clones, 92% occurring once. Naive CD8 cells lacked CD45RO, underwent positive selection for CCR7 and left out terminally differentiated effector memory CD45RA+ cells. The sequenced sample consisted of naive CD8+ T cells sorted from blood. These receptors came from a man younger than 45 in good health.

This clone was counted a single time. The chain recombines TRBV21-1 with TRBJ2-3. TRBV21-1 is flagged as a pseudogene. There are 13 residues in the CDR3. In nucleotides, the CDR3 is TGTGCCAGCAGCAAAGTTTGCACAGATACGCAGTATTTT. This encodes CASSKVCTDTQYF.

The gene calls are TRBV7-9 and TRBJ2-7, with 10 positions matching TRBD2. V was pared by 3 bases and J by 4 bases, with 15 bases of the junction left unmatched. CDR1 SEHNR and CDR2 FQNEAQ come from the germline V gene (reference sequence). The CDR3 is made up of 18 amino acids. CDR3 coding DNA: TGTGCCAGCAGCTTGCTCACAAGCGGGAGGGCCACGTTGTACGAGCAGTACTTC. Its protein product is CASSLLTSGRATLYEQYF.

The CDR3 bases are TGTGCCACCAGCAGAGATGGGCAGAACACCGGGGAGCTGTTTTTT. Its protein product is CATSRDGQNTGELFF. This chain joins TRBV15 and TRBJ2-2, with unresolved D. Trimming took off 0 bases at V and 1 base at J, with 6 bases between the two ends. The CDR3 sequence is 15 residues long. Germline lookup yields CDR1 LNHNV and CDR2 YYDKDF (reference sequence).

The rearrangement links TRBV5-2 to TRBJ2-6; whether TRBD1, the table's D call, matches the DNA was not checked. TRBV5-2 is a pseudogene. The CDR3 covers 17 residues. In DNA, the CDR3 is TGTGCCAGCAATTTAGACAGAGAACAAAGTCGGGCCAACGTCCTGACTTTC. It specifies CASNLDREQSRANVLTF.

The rearrangement joins TRBV25-1 to TRBJ1-1; D might be TRBD1 (6 bases). V lost 1 base, J lost 1 base, and 10 bases lay in between. The CDR3 totals 15 residues. CDR1 MGHDK and CDR2 SYGVNS come from the germline V gene. The CDR3 loop reads CASSEWETGNTEAFF. The CDR3 DNA reads as TGTGCCAGCAGTGAATGGGAGACAGGGAACACTGAAGCTTTCTTT.

J is TRBJ1-2 and V is TRBV27, with 8 bases fitting TRBD1. This CDR3 is 15 amino acids long. V dropped 5 bases and J dropped 6; count of bases not matched to a gene: 11. The germline V gene encodes CDR1 MNHEY and CDR2 SMNVEV (reference sequence). The CDR3 spells CASSGRQGIWDGYTF. The CDR3 DNA reads as TGTGCCAGCAGTGGTCGACAGGGGATATGGGATGGCTACACCTTC.

The gene calls are TRBV5-4 and TRBJ2-7; D perhaps matches TRBD1 (5 bases). The V and J ends lost 4 bases and 2 bases respectively, with 10 bases between them. The CDR3 runs to 13 residues. The V gene's germline CDR1 is SGHNT and CDR2 YYREEE (reference sequence). The CDR3 bases are TGTGCCAGCAGCCCCGACAGCCCCTACGAGCAGTACTTC. The encoded protein is CASSPDSPYEQYF.

The V gene is TRBV18, the J gene TRBJ2-7; D unclear. The ends were cut back, 2 bases at V and 3 bases at J, with 14 bases in the middle. Germline V gene lookup returns CDR1 KGHSH and CDR2 LQKENI. The CDR3 consists of 15 residues. This CDR3 reads CASSPAKGGLYEQYF. CDR3 bases: TGTGCCAGCTCACCAGCGAAGGGTGGGCTCTACGAGCAGTACTTC.

Many counts were recorded for this clone. The genes are TRBV6-5 and TRBJ1-1; D remains ambiguous. CDR3 size: 13 residues. Trimming cost V 0 bases and J 1 base, with 3 bases left between them. Germline values: CDR1 MNHEY, CDR2 SVGAGI. The CDR3 is CASSYSQNTEAFF. CDR3 nucleotide sequence: TGTGCCAGCAGTTACTCTCAGAACACTGAAGCTTTCTTT.

V and J are TRBV10-3 and TRBJ2-7; D ambiguous. From germline, CDR1 is ENHRY and CDR2 SYGVKD. The CDR3 is 13 residues long. V was trimmed by 6 bases and J by 5 bases, leaving 14 bases between them. Here the CDR3 DNA reads TGTGCCATCAGCTTTGACCGGTCGAACGAGCAGTACTTC. Protein product: CAISFDRSNEQYF.

V gene TRBV14 combines with J gene TRBJ2-2; the match to TRBD2 covers 8 bases. Germline V CDR1 and CDR2: SGHDN, FVKESK. The CDR3 has 17 amino acids. Trimming at V came to 0 bases and at J to 2 bases, leaving 5 bases not matched to a gene. This CDR3 is CASSQDGGGRNTGELFF. The CDR3 DNA reads TGTGCCAGCAGCCAAGACGGGGGGGGGCGAAACACCGGGGAGCTGTTTTTT.

The genes are TRBV10-1 and TRBJ2-1, with D tentatively TRBD1 (6 bases). CDR3 length equals 13 residues. Trimming removed 4 bases from V and 5 bases from J, with 9 bases in between. CDR1 and CDR2 (germline): WNHNN, SYGVQD (reference sequence). The chain's CDR3 is CASSGGQHNEQFF. CDR3 coding DNA: TGCGCCAGCAGTGGCGGACAGCACAATGAGCAGTTCTTC.

Turning to this clone: At the DNA level, this CDR3 is encoded by other sequences in the same sample as well. The rearrangement uses TRBV27 and TRBJ1-2, with TRBD1 matching 9 bases. This CDR3 comprises 13 residues. V gave up 4 bases and J gave up 5 bases; unmatched junction bases: 2. CDR1 is MNHEY and CDR2 is SMNVEV in the germline V gene (reference sequence). CDR3: CASSSGQGYGYTF. The CDR3, as DNA: TGTGCCAGCAGTTCCGGACAGGGGTATGGCTACACCTTC.

The CDR3 bases are TGTGCCAGTAGTATCATCAGGACAGGAGGAAATGAAAAACTGTTTTTT. Translating it yields CASSIIRTGGNEKLFF. V is TRBV19 and J is TRBJ1-4, with 7 bases identical to TRBD1. Germline V gene lookup returns CDR1 LNHDA and CDR2 SQIVND (reference sequence). V shed 3 bases, J shed 5 bases, and the junction held 9 bases outside the gene matches. The CDR3 extends over 16 amino acids.

The J gene is TRBJ2-5, the V gene TRBV19, with 13 bases aligning to TRBD2. Germline V gene sequence: CDR1 LNHDA, CDR2 SQIVND (reference sequence). The length of the CDR3 is 17 residues. V lost 3 bases, J lost 5 bases, and 9 bases stayed unmatched. CDR3 loop: CASSIGLAGDGEETQYF. The CDR3 bases are TGTGCCAGTAGTATTGGACTAGCGGGAGACGGTGAGGAGACCCAGTACTTC.

In the case of this clone: Additional DNA sequences in this sample encode the identical CDR3. The V and J genes are TRBV11-2 and TRBJ2-7; D remains unclear. In germline, CDR1 is SGHAT, CDR2 FQNNGV. The CDR3 is made up of 11 amino acids. The V end was cut by 0 bases, the J end by 7 bases, with 4 bases between. The CDR3, as DNA: TGTGCCAGCAGCTTAGAGGGGGAGCAGTACTTC. This sequence encodes CASSLEGEQYF.

The V call is TRBV27, the J call TRBJ1-1; the D gene is possibly TRBD1 (5 bases). Germline V gene sequence: CDR1 MNHEY, CDR2 SMNVEV (reference sequence). The CDR3 loop spans 15 amino acids. With 4 bases removed from V and 1 base from J, the gap between germline ends came to 13 bases. The CDR3 spells CASSSSGLRNTEAFF. The DNA of the CDR3 is TGTGCCAGCAGTTCCTCGGGACTTAGGAACACTGAAGCTTTCTTT.

The rearrangement joins TRBV18 to TRBJ2-1; D is unclear. Between the trimmed V and J ends, which lost 5 bases and 6 bases, there was a span of 5 bases. Germline V gene data show CDR1 as KGHSH and CDR2 as LQKENI. The CDR3 has 11 residues. As DNA, the CDR3 is TGTGCCAGCTCATCATCCAATGAGCAGTTCTTC. Translation gives CASSSSNEQFF.

The V and J genes are TRBV10-1 and TRBJ1-1; D call uncertain. Germline V gene lookup returns CDR1 WNHNN and CDR2 SYGVQD (reference sequence). This CDR3 region has 14 residues. Trimming removed 0 bases at V and 1 base at J, with 6 bases between. The CDR3, as DNA: TGCGCCAGCAGTGAGTCGAGGGAGAACACTGAAGCTTTCTTT. This sequence encodes CASSESRENTEAFF.

The chain joins TRBV15 to TRBJ2-3; D not resolved. Germline-derived CDR1 and CDR2 are LNHNV and YYDKDF (reference sequence). V was cut by 0 bases and J by 0 bases, with 7 bases left in between. This CDR3 is 15 amino acids long. DNA of the CDR3: TGTGCCACCAGCAGAGAACGATTAAGCACAGATACGCAGTATTTT. This codes for CATSRERLSTDTQYF.

This clone was seen once. The chain combines TRBV23-1 with TRBJ2-7; D uncertain. TRBV23-1 has ORF status, its function being uncertain. This CDR3 is built from 17 residues. V was pared by 1 base and J by 3 bases, with 19 bases between. The CDR3, as DNA: TGCGCCAGCAGTCAATGTCCCGCAGCGACCCTAATCTACGAGCAGTACTTC. Its protein is CASSQCPAATLIYEQYF.

The chain links TRBV7-9 to TRBJ2-7; no clear D. Germline V gene lookup returns CDR1 SEHNR and CDR2 FQNEAQ (reference sequence). The CDR3 extends over 12 amino acids. The germline V and J ends were trimmed by 4 bases and 5 bases, with 9 bases remaining between them. The CDR3 coding sequence is TGTGCCAGCAGCTCCCCAAGGGACGAGCAGTACTTC. It codes for CASSSPRDEQYF.

V usage is TRBV7-9 and J usage is TRBJ2-3, with 10 bases identical to TRBD2. With V trimmed by 5 bases and J by 2 bases, 7 bases remained unmatched. The CDR3 contains 16 residues. Per the germline V gene, CDR1 is SEHNR and CDR2 is FQNEAQ (reference sequence). CDR3 region: CASSPSSGRFTDTQYF. The CDR3 nucleotides are TGTGCCAGCAGCCCCAGTAGCGGGAGGTTCACAGATACGCAGTATTTT.

The J gene is TRBJ1-2, the V gene TRBV27, with 8 bases matching TRBD1. V was pared by 3 bases and J by 9 bases, with 21 bases of the junction left unmatched. Germline CDR1 reads MNHEY; CDR2 reads SMNVEV (reference sequence). This CDR3 contains 18 residues. The CDR3 protein is CASSFLRTGKSMYNSYTF. The CDR3 nucleotides read TGTGCCAGCAGTTTCTTAAGGACAGGGAAGTCGATGTATAACAGCTACACCTTC.